This note documents a single TCR beta chain sequence. The data were taken from a study of OX40 agonist ivuxolimab in advanced cancers. The germline CDR1 and CDR2 sequences are ENHRY and SYGVKD. The CDR3 is 13 residues long. V was clipped by 2 bases and J by 4 bases, with 7 bases between them. Sequencing used immunoSEQ multiplex PCR; TCRdb keeps in-frame clones, though not all of them. The data contain approximately 25,000 clones, roughly 77% of them singletons. The chain carries TRBV10-3 and TRBJ2-3, with D possibly TRBD2 on 5 matching bases. This specimen consisted of CD4+ or CD8+ T cells sorted from blood, obtained in a trial of the OX40 agonist ivuxolimab. The clonotype was recovered from an adult with an advanced solid tumor such as melanoma, head and neck, liver or kidney cancer. CDR3 loop: CAISEASPDTQYF. The CDR3, as DNA: TGTGCCATCAGTGAGGCTAGCCCAGATACGCAGTATTTT.